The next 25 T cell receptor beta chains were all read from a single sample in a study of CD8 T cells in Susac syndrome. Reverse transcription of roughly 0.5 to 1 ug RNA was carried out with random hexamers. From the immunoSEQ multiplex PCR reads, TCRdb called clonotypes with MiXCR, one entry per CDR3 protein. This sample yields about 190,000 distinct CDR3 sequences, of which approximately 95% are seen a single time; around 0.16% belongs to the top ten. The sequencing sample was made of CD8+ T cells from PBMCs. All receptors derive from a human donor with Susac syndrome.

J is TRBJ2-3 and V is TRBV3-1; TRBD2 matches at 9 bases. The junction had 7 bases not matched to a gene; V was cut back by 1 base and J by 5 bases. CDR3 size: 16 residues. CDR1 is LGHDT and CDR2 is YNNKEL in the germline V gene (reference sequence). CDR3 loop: CASSQGGTSGRDTQYF. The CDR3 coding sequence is TGTGCCAGCAGCCAAGGTGGAACTAGCGGGCGAGATACGCAGTATTTT.

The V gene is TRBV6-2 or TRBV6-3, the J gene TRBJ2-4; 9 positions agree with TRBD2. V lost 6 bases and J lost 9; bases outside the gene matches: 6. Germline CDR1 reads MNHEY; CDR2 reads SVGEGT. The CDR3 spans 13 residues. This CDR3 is CASSSSGAPIQYF. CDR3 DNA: TGTGCCAGCAGCTCTAGCGGGGCCCCCATTCAGTACTTC.

CDR3 amino acids: CASSKGQDEQYF. The CDR3 DNA follows: TGTGCCAGCAGCAAAGGACAGGACGAGCAGTACTTC. The chain couples TRBV27 to TRBJ2-7, with 7 bases matching TRBD1. Unmatched junction bases numbered 4, after V lost 6 bases and J lost 5 bases. Germline V CDR1 and CDR2: MNHEY, SMNVEV (reference sequence). There are 12 residues in the CDR3.

The CDR3 reads CASIVDTEAFF. The DNA of the CDR3 is TGTGCCAGCATCGTCGACACTGAAGCTTTCTTT. This sequence joins TRBV12-3 or TRBV12-4 and TRBJ1-1, with unresolved D. This CDR3 spans 11 amino acids. V gave up 7 bases and J gave up 3 bases, with 6 bases separating them.

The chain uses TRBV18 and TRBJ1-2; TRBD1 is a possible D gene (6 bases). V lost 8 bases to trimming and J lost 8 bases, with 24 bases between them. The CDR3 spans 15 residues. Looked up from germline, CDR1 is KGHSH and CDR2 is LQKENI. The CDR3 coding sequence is TGTGCCAGCGGACCCGGGGGCGGGGAGTCGGGCGGCTACACCTTC. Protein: CASGPGGGESGGYTF.

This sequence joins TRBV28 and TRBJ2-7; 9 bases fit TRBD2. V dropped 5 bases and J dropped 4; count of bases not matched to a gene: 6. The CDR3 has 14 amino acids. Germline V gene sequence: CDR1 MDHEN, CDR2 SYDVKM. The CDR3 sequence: CASSGSGSMYEQYF. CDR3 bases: TGTGCCAGCAGTGGTAGCGGGAGCATGTACGAGCAGTACTTC.

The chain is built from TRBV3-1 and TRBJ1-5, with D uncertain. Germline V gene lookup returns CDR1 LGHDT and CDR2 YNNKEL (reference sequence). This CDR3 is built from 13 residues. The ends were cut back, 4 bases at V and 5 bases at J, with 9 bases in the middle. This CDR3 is CASSPTSDQPQHF. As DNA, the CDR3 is TGTGCCAGCAGCCCTACCTCGGATCAGCCCCAGCATTTT.

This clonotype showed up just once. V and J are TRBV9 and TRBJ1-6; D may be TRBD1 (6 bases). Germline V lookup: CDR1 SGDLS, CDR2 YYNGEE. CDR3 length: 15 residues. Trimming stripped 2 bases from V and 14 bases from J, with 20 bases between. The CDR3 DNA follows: TGTGCCAGCAGCGTCTCGGACAGCTCCGTCATGGCCCTCCACTTT. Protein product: CASSVSDSSVMALHF. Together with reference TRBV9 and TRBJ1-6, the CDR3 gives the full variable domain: DSGVTQTPKHLITATGQRVTLRCSPRSGDLSVYWYQQSLDQGLQFLIQYYNGEERAKGNILERFSAQQFPDLHSELNLSSLELGDSALYFCASSVSDSSVMALHFGNGTRLTVT.

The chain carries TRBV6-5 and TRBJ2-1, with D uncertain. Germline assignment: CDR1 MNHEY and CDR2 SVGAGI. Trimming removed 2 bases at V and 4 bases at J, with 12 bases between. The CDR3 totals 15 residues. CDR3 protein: CASSYRPHRYNEQFF. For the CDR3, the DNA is TGTGCCAGCAGTTACCGTCCCCACAGATACAATGAGCAGTTCTTC.

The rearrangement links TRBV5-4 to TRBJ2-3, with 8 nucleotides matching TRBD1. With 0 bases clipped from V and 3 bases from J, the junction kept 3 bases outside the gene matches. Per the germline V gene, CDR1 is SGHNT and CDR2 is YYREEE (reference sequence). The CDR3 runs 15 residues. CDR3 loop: CASSLGTGRTDTQYF. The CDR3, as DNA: TGTGCCAGCAGCTTGGGGACAGGGAGGACAGATACGCAGTATTTT.

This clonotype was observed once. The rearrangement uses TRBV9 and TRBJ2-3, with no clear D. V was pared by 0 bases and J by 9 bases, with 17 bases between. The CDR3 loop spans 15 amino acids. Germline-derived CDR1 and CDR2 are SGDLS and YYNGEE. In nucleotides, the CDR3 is TGTGCCAGCAGCGTAGGGGGTAGGTTTTCCGACACGCAGTATTTT. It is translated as CASSVGGRFSDTQYF.

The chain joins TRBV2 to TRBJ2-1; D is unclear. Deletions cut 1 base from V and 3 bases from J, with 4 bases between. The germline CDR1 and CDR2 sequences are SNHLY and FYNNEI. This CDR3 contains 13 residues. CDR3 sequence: CASSEVNYNEQFF. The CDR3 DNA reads TGTGCCAGCAGTGAAGTGAACTACAATGAGCAGTTCTTC.

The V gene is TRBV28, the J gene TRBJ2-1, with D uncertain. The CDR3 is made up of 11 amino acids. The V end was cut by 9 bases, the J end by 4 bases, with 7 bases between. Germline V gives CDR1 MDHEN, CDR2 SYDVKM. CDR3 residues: CASSPYNEQFF. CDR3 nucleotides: TGTGCCAGTAGCCCGTACAATGAGCAGTTCTTC.

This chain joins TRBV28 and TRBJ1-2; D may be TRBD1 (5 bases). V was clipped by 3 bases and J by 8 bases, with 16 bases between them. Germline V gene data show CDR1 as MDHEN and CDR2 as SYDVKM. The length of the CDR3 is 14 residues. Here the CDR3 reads CASSLGTGGRGYTF. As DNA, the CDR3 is TGTGCCAGCAGTTTGGGGACGGGTGGTAGGGGCTACACCTTC.

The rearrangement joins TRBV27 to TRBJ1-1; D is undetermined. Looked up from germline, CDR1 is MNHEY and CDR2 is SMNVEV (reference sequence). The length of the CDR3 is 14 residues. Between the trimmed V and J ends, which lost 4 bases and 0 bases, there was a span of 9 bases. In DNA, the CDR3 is TGTGCCAGCAGTTGGGGAGGGATGAACACTGAAGCTTTCTTT. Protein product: CASSWGGMNTEAFF.

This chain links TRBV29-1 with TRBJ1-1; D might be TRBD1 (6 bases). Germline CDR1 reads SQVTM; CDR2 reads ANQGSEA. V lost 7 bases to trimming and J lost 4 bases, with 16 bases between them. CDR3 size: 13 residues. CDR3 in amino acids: CSGEQGQATEAFF. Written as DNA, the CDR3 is TGCAGCGGGGAACAGGGTCAGGCCACTGAAGCTTTCTTT. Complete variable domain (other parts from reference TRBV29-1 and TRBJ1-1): SAVISQKPSRDICQRGTSLTIQCQVDSQVTMMFWYRQQPGQSLTLIATANQGSEATYESGFVIDKFPISRPNLTFSTLTVSNMSPEDSSIYLCSGEQGQATEAFFGQGTRLTVV.

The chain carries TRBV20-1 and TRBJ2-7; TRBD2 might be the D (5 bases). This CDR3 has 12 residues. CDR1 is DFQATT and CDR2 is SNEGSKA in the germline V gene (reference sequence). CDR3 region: CFCCQGLGEQYF. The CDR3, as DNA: TGCTTCTGCTGCCAAGGACTCGGGGAGCAGTACTTC.

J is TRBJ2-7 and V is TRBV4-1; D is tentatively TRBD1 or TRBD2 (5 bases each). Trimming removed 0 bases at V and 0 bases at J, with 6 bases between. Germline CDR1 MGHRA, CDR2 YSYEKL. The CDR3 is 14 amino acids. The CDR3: CASSQEGTSYEQYF. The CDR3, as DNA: TGCGCCAGCAGCCAAGAGGGGACCTCCTACGAGCAGTACTTC.

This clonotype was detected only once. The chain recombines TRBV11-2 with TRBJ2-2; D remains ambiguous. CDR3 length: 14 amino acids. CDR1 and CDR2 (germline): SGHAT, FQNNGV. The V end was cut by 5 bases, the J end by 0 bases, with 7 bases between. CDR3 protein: CASSLPANTGELFF. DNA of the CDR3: TGTGCCAGCAGCCTCCCCGCGAACACCGGGGAGCTGTTTTTT.

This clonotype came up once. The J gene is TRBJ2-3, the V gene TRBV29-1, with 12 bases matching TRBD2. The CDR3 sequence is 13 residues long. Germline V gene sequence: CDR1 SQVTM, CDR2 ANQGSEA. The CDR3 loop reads CSLAGGLTDTQYF. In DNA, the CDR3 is TGCAGTCTAGCGGGGGGGCTCACAGATACGCAGTATTTT.

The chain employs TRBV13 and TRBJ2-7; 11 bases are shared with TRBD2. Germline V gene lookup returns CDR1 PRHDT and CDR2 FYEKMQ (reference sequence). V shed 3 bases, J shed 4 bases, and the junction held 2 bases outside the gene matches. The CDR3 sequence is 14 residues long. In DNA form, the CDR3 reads TGTGCCAGCAGCTTGGGACTAGCGGATTACGAGCAGTACTTC. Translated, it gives CASSLGLADYEQYF.

CDR3 in DNA: TGTGCCAGCAGCCCCGGGGAGCGGGGGTCGACCTACGAGCAGTACTTC. It yields the protein CASSPGERGSTYEQYF. The chain uses TRBV5-4 and TRBJ2-7, with TRBD2 matching 8 bases. This CDR3 is 16 amino acids long. Per germline, CDR1 SGHNT and CDR2 YYREEE (reference sequence). V was pared by 4 bases and J by 2 bases, with 11 bases of the junction left unmatched.

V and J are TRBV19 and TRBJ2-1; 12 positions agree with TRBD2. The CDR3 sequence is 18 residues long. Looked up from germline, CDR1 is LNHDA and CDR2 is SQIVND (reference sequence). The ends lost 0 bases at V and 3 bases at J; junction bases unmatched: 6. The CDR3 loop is CASSIDTSGGPNYNEQFF. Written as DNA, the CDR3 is TGTGCCAGTAGTATAGATACTAGCGGGGGGCCTAACTACAATGAGCAGTTCTTC.

CDR3 sequence reads: CASSLSGTAYNEQFF. As DNA, the CDR3 is TGTGCCAGCAGCCTAAGCGGGACAGCGTACAATGAGCAGTTCTTC. This chain uses TRBV14 with TRBJ2-1, with D perhaps TRBD1 or TRBD2 (7 bases each). The CDR3 consists of 15 residues. V lost 4 bases and J lost 4, with 14 bases in between. In germline, CDR1 is SGHDN, CDR2 FVKESK.

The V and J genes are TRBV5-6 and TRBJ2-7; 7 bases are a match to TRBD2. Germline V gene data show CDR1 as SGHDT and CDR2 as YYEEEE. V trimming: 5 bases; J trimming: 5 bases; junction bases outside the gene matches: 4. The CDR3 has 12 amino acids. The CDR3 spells CASRFAGDEQYF. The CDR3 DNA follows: TGTGCCAGCAGGTTCGCGGGGGACGAGCAGTACTTC.